Shown below are 18 T cell receptor beta chains from a single sample sequenced in a study of T-cell memory formation after mild COVID-19. TCRdb redid the calling of the 5' RACE reads with MiXCR, one entry per CDR3 protein. The sample includes 400,000 to 550,000 distinct CDR3 sequences, around 27% seen only once; the top ten take approximately 12%. The sequenced material came from PBMCs or a T cell subset sorted from them (not recorded which). Receptors originate from an adult woman who had mild COVID-19 (a few samples of this study predate the infection). Cell type and time point are not known.

This clonotype was counted between two and nine times. The rearrangement joins TRBV30 to TRBJ2-5, with D hard to call. V lost 1 base and J lost 5, with 11 bases in between. Germline values: CDR1 GTSNPN, CDR2 SVGIG (reference sequence). The CDR3 is 13 amino acids. CDR3 amino acids: CAWSEVGRETQYF. CDR3 sequence (DNA): TGTGCCTGGAGTGAGGTGGGAAGGGAGACCCAGTACTTC.

This clonotype was found many times. The chain carries TRBV7-2 and TRBJ2-7; a possible D gene is TRBD2 (6 bases). The CDR3 covers 14 residues. The V end lost 1 base, the J end lost 7 bases, and 14 bases lay between the germline ends. Germline V gene lookup returns CDR1 SGHTA and CDR2 FQGNSA. This CDR3 is CASSLVRGAGEQYF. In nucleotides, the CDR3 is TGTGCCAGCAGCTTAGTGCGGGGAGCGGGTGAGCAGTACTTC. Supplemented by reference TRBV7-2 and TRBJ2-7, the full variable domain reads GAGVSQSPSNKVTEKGKDVELRCDPISGHTALYWYRQSLGQGLEFLIYFQGNSAPDKSGLPSDRFSAERTGGSVSTLTIQRTQQEDSAVYLCASSLVRGAGEQYFGPGTRLTVT.

This clonotype was detected only a few times. The chain carries TRBV14 and TRBJ2-7; 9 bases agree with TRBD1. After removal of 1 base from V and 2 bases from J, the junction contained 3 bases not matched to a gene. Germline CDR1 reads SGHDN; CDR2 reads FVKESK. The length of the CDR3 is 15 residues. For the CDR3, the DNA is TGTGCCAGCAGCCAAGGGGGACAGGGCCCCTACGAGCAGTACTTC. Its protein product is CASSQGGQGPYEQYF.

The rearrangement uses TRBV6-2 or TRBV6-3 and TRBJ2-1; the D gene is possibly TRBD1 (5 bases). This CDR3 contains 18 residues. Germline CDR1 reads MNHEY; CDR2 reads SVGEGT. The ends were cut back, 4 bases at V and 4 bases at J, with 23 bases in the middle. In DNA form, the CDR3 reads TGTGCCAGCAGTTCCAGGACGAGGACACCTAACACTTACAATGAGCAGTTCTTC. Amino acids: CASSSRTRTPNTYNEQFF.

The table lists this clonotype with a few counts. The rearrangement joins TRBV12-3 or TRBV12-4 to TRBJ1-1; the match to TRBD1 covers 8 bases. The trim removed 3 bases at V and 1 base at J, leaving 4 bases unmatched. The CDR3 contains 15 residues. The CDR3 sequence is CASSFSGGQNTEAFF. The CDR3 nucleotides are TGTGCCAGCAGTTTTTCAGGGGGCCAGAACACTGAAGCTTTCTTT.

V and J are TRBV20-1 and TRBJ2-1; 7 bases are shared with TRBD2. CDR1 is DFQATT and CDR2 is SNEGSKA in the germline V gene (reference sequence). This CDR3 is 15 amino acids long. The V gene end was trimmed by 0 bases and the J gene end by 5 bases; junction bases not matched to a gene: 7. DNA for the CDR3: TGCAGTGCTAGAGATCTTGGACTAGTCAACAATGAGCAGTTCTTC. This codes for CSARDLGLVNNEQFF.

This clonotype was picked up a small number of times. The rearrangement joins TRBV5-1 to TRBJ1-2, with no clear D. The CDR3 has 12 residues. Looked up from germline, CDR1 is SGHRS and CDR2 is YFSETQ. V lost 6 bases, J lost 8 bases, and 14 bases lay in between. Written as DNA, the CDR3 is TGCGCCAGCAAAACGGATGGAGGCGGCTACACCTTC. This gives the protein CASKTDGGGYTF.

This chain joins TRBV5-1 and TRBJ2-5, with unresolved D. Germline V gene sequence: CDR1 SGHRS, CDR2 YFSETQ. The CDR3 consists of 14 residues. V was shortened by 4 bases and J by 5 bases, with 15 bases between the two germline ends. CDR3: CASSIPLGGETQYF. The DNA of the CDR3 is TGCGCCAGCAGCATCCCCCTTGGCGGTGAGACCCAGTACTTC.

The rearrangement joins TRBV20-1 to TRBJ1-1; D remains unclear. V lost 5 bases and J lost 4, with 11 bases in between. Germline CDR1 reads DFQATT; CDR2 reads SNEGSKA (reference sequence). This CDR3 has 12 residues. CDR3 bases: TGCAGTGCTTTCAAGGGCCCCACTGAAGCTTTCTTT. Protein sequence: CSAFKGPTEAFF.

The rearrangement links TRBV29-1 to TRBJ2-1, with 14 bases identical to TRBD2. The CDR3 contains 15 residues. Trimming at V came to 6 bases and at J to 9 bases, leaving 10 bases not matched to a gene. Looked up from germline, CDR1 is SQVTM and CDR2 is ANQGSEA. CDR3 bases: TGCAGCGTCAATCCGGGACTAGCGGGAGTTGGTGAGCAGTTCTTC. It yields the protein CSVNPGLAGVGEQFF.

The rearrangement links TRBV2 to TRBJ2-1; D may match TRBD1 or TRBD2 (5 bases each). The CDR3 totals 14 residues. V was trimmed by 8 bases and J by 8 bases, leaving 19 bases between them. Per the germline V gene, CDR1 is SNHLY and CDR2 is FYNNEI. CDR3 nucleotide sequence: TGTGCCAGCGAAATGGGGCTAGCTCGGGATGAGCAGTTCTTC. Amino acid sequence: CASEMGLARDEQFF.

This clonotype was detected ten times or more. This sequence joins TRBV5-1 and TRBJ2-5, with D tentatively TRBD1 (6 bases). There are 14 residues in the CDR3. V lost 0 bases, J lost 6 bases, and 12 bases lay in between. Germline V gives CDR1 SGHRS, CDR2 YFSETQ. In DNA form, the CDR3 reads TGCGCCAGCAGCTTGGGGGACATGATCCAGACCCAGTACTTC. This encodes CASSLGDMIQTQYF.

This clonotype was seen a few times. This rearrangement joins TRBV30 to TRBJ2-5; 9 bases are shared with TRBD1. The CDR3 is made up of 13 amino acids. With 8 bases clipped from V and 5 bases from J, the junction kept 9 bases outside the gene matches. Germline CDR1 GTSNPN, CDR2 SVGIG (reference sequence). The CDR3 DNA reads as TGTGCCGGGACAGGGTTACTCGGGGAGACCCAGTACTTC. The encoded protein is CAGTGLLGETQYF.

The rearrangement joins TRBV24-1 to TRBJ2-6, with 8 positions matching TRBD1. This CDR3 is built from 16 residues. Germline V gives CDR1 KGHDR, CDR2 SFDVKD. The ends lost 4 bases at V and 4 bases at J; junction bases unmatched: 5. In DNA, the CDR3 is TGTGCCACCAGTGACTGGACAGGGACCGGGGCCAACGTCCTGACTTTC. It codes for CATSDWTGTGANVLTF.

This clonotype was observed a handful of times. The rearrangement links TRBV14 to TRBJ2-2, with D unclear. The CDR3 length is 14 residues. V lost 1 base and J lost 2, with 5 bases in between. CDR1 is SGHDN, CDR2 FVKESK, per germline. CDR3 sequence: CASSQGFNTGELFF. CDR3 sequence (DNA): TGTGCCAGCAGCCAAGGGTTTAACACCGGGGAGCTGTTTTTT.

This clonotype was seen many times. This chain joins TRBV29-1 and TRBJ1-2, with 8 bases lining up with TRBD1. Unmatched junction bases numbered 0, after V lost 3 bases and J lost 3 bases. The germline V gene encodes CDR1 SQVTM and CDR2 ANQGSEA. This CDR3 spans 12 amino acids. The CDR3 DNA follows: TGCAGCGTTGAGGACAGGGACTATGGCTACACCTTC. Translating gives CSVEDRDYGYTF.

In its sample, this clonotype was seen many times. The chain couples TRBV20-1 to TRBJ2-7, with D tentatively TRBD2 (6 bases). The CDR3 contains 15 residues. Germline V CDR1 and CDR2: DFQATT, SNEGSKA (reference sequence). With 4 bases removed from V and 3 bases from J, the gap between germline ends came to 19 bases. CDR3 loop: CSATPRRPEGYEQYF. CDR3 nucleotide sequence: TGCAGTGCTACCCCTAGACGACCGGAGGGCTACGAGCAGTACTTC.

The genes are TRBV7-9 and TRBJ2-7, with D uncertain. Germline CDR1 SEHNR, CDR2 FQNEAQ (reference sequence). V lost 2 bases, J lost 6 bases, and 11 bases lay in between. The CDR3 has 13 amino acids. This chain's CDR3 is CASSLIQKGEQYF. DNA for the CDR3: TGTGCCAGCAGCTTAATACAAAAGGGCGAGCAGTACTTC.